The T cell receptor beta chain under discussion was sequenced for a study of T cell repertoires in cytomegalovirus infection. Study-wide background: Newly reported HLA-C-restricted and thoroughly characterized HLA-B-restricted CMV epitopes were employed. The public TCR beta signatures pointed to both CMV infection and matching HLA type. Study results and caveats: Carriers of CMV and the relevant HLA type were discriminated by public TCR beta frequency.

For this clonotype: Its antigen is as yet unknown.

MiXCR, run by TCRdb on the reads, gives a single entry per CDR3 protein. The data contain about 220,000 distinct CDR3 sequences, roughly two fifths of them singletons. Sequences were derived from CD8+ T cells from cultured PBMCs, sampled from culture after CMV antigen stimulation. The clonotype was recovered from a human donor in good health (CMV status not recorded). Some clones in this sample may be carry-over from other donors' samples.

For the CDR3, the DNA is TGTGCCAGCAGTTTCCCCATAGAAGGGATCACAGATACGCAGTATTTT. This codes for CASSFPIEGITDTQYF. V and J are TRBV28 and TRBJ2-3; no definite D call. This CDR3 is 16 amino acids long. Germline CDR1 is MDHEN and CDR2 is SYDVKM. Trimming shortened V by 3 bases and J by 2 bases, and 15 bases separated the two germline ends.